A single sample gave rise to the 30 T cell receptor beta chains below, sequenced in a study of T cell responses to AZD1222 COVID-19 vaccine. The data were produced by immunoSEQ multiplex PCR, yet TCRdb's version contains in-frame clones alone and is incomplete. Here the sample spans roughly 100,000 clones, 90% being singletons. This specimen was peripheral blood, taken on day 0 of AZD1222 vaccination. These receptors came from an adult in good health.

The chain recombines TRBV7-8 with TRBJ2-7; unclear D gene. The germline V gene has CDR1 SGHVS and CDR2 FQNEAQ. This CDR3 has 14 amino acids. Trimming pared 1 base from V and 5 bases from J, leaving 12 bases between. The CDR3 region is CASSLVWASDEQYF. CDR3 DNA sequence: TGTGCCAGCAGCTTAGTGTGGGCATCGGACGAGCAGTACTTC.

There are a few counts of this clone. The chain employs TRBV5-8 and TRBJ1-2, with D uncertain. Germline CDR1 is SGHTS and CDR2 is YDEGEE. Trimming took off 4 bases at V and 1 base at J, with 17 bases between the two ends. The CDR3 covers 16 residues. The CDR3 sequence is CASSRTFRLINYGYTF. CDR3 DNA sequence: TGTGCCAGCAGCCGCACCTTTAGACTGATTAACTATGGCTACACCTTC.

The V call is TRBV7-2, the J call TRBJ2-5; D might be TRBD2 (6 bases). From germline, CDR1 is SGHTA and CDR2 FQGNSA. This CDR3 region has 13 residues. Trimming stripped 5 bases from V and 2 bases from J, with 9 bases between. CDR3: CASSAEGQETQYF. The DNA of the CDR3 is TGTGCCAGCAGCGCGGAGGGGCAAGAGACCCAGTACTTC.

The rearrangement links TRBV3-1 (or the pseudogene TRBV3-2) to TRBJ1-2; 7 bases agree with TRBD1. J lost 2 bases, V lost 1 base, and 7 bases had no gene match. The CDR3 spans 16 residues. Per germline, CDR1 LGHDT and CDR2 YNNKEL (reference sequence). CDR3 in DNA: TGTGCCAGCAGCCAAGCACTCGCGGGACAGAACTATGGCTACACCTTC. Amino acids: CASSQALAGQNYGYTF.

CDR3 in DNA: TGTGCCAGCAGTGACGCTCCGGGACTTCGCCAAAGAAACACTGAAGCTTTCTTT. Amino acid sequence: CASSDAPGLRQRNTEAFF. The V call is TRBV6-1, the J call TRBJ1-1, with D maybe TRBD1 (5 bases). V lost 3 bases and J 2 bases, leaving 22 bases between the germline ends. The CDR3 sequence is 18 residues long. Germline V lookup: CDR1 MNHNS, CDR2 SASEGT.

In its sample, this clone was seen once. This chain connects TRBV12-3 or TRBV12-4 to TRBJ2-5; D is unclear. Trimming took off 3 bases at V and 5 bases at J, with 4 bases between the two ends. The CDR3 is made up of 11 amino acids. CDR3 DNA sequence: TGTGCCAGCAGTTTCGGGGAGACCCAGTACTTC. This translates into CASSFGETQYF.

The chain employs TRBV3-1 (or the pseudogene TRBV3-2) and TRBJ2-7, with D perhaps matching TRBD1 (6 bases). The CDR3 has 15 amino acids. The V end lost 3 bases, the J end lost 2 bases, and 14 bases lay between the germline ends. Germline V gives CDR1 LGHDT, CDR2 YNNKEL (reference sequence). This CDR3 reads CASSQGLQGAYEQYF. The CDR3 DNA is TGTGCCAGCAGCCAGGGCTTACAGGGAGCCTACGAGCAGTACTTC.

This chain joins TRBV18 and TRBJ1-4; D gene uncertain. The ends were cut back, 6 bases at V and 4 bases at J, with 9 bases in the middle. The CDR3 totals 13 residues. CDR1 KGHSH and CDR2 LQKENI come from the germline V gene. In DNA form, the CDR3 reads TGTGCCAGCTCGCTTTTCAGTAATGAAAAACTGTTTTTT. Amino acid sequence: CASSLFSNEKLFF.

This clone appeared a single time. V usage is TRBV29-1 and J usage is TRBJ1-3; D possibly corresponds to TRBD1 (6 bases). CDR1 and CDR2 (germline): SQVTM, ANQGSEA. The CDR3 has 13 amino acids. V lost 7 bases to trimming and J lost 3 bases, with 13 bases between them. The CDR3 DNA follows: TGCAGCGCCGGAGGGGGATATGGAAACACCATATATTTT. Its protein product is CSAGGGYGNTIYF.

The V call is TRBV9, the J call TRBJ1-1; D is ambiguous. The CDR3 length is 11 residues. The germline V gene has CDR1 SGDLS and CDR2 YYNGEE. The germline V and J ends were trimmed by 6 bases and 4 bases, with 7 bases remaining between them. The CDR3 region has the DNA TGTGCCAGCACGGGAGTCACTGAAGCTTTCTTT. Its translation is CASTGVTEAFF.

This clone was found a few times. The rearrangement joins TRBV13 to TRBJ1-2, with 7 bases fitting TRBD1. CDR1 is PRHDT and CDR2 is FYEKMQ in the germline V gene (reference sequence). The V segment lost 2 bases and the J segment 6 bases; nucleotides outside the gene matches: 3. The CDR3 length is 13 residues. The CDR3 loop reads CASSLNRGNGYTF. CDR3 DNA sequence: TGTGCCAGCAGCTTAAACAGGGGAAATGGCTACACCTTC.

V gene TRBV20-1 combines with J gene TRBJ2-7; 7 bases fit TRBD2. CDR1 and CDR2 from the germline V gene are DFQATT and SNEGSKA (reference sequence). The CDR3 has 15 residues. J was trimmed by 0 bases and V by 3 bases; bases with no gene match: 8. The DNA for the CDR3 is TGCAGTGCTAGTCTCAGCGGCGGGAGCTCCTACGAGCAGTACTTC. It codes for CSASLSGGSSYEQYF.

This clone came up once. CDR3 sequence: CAISLTGRNTEAFF. The CDR3 nucleotides read TGTGCCATCAGTCTAACAGGGCGGAACACTGAAGCTTTCTTT. The chain is built from TRBV10-3 and TRBJ1-1; a weak D match, TRBD1 (6 bases). CDR1 ENHRY and CDR2 SYGVKD come from the germline V gene. Trimming left V 5 bases short and J 1 base short, with 11 bases between. This CDR3 spans 14 amino acids.

V is TRBV12-5 and J is TRBJ1-1; maybe TRBD1 (6 bases). The CDR3 covers 14 residues. Deletions cut 3 bases from V and 7 bases from J, with 15 bases between. In germline, CDR1 is LGHNT, CDR2 FRNRAP. The CDR3 loop is CASGFGTNEGEAFF. The DNA of the CDR3 is TGTGCTAGTGGTTTCGGGACAAACGAGGGTGAAGCTTTCTTT. Together with reference TRBV12-5 and TRBJ1-1, the CDR3 gives the full variable domain: DARVTQTPRHKVTEMGQEVTMRCQPILGHNTVFWYRQTMMQGLELLAYFRNRAPLDDSGMPKDRFSAEMPDATLATLKIQPSEPRDSAVYFCASGFGTNEGEAFFGQGTRLTVV.

The chain carries TRBV30 and TRBJ2-5, with D possibly matching TRBD1 (6 bases). The V gene's germline CDR1 is GTSNPN and CDR2 SVGIG (reference sequence). This CDR3 region has 11 residues. V shed 2 bases and J shed 5 bases, with 6 bases lying between them. The DNA for the CDR3 is TGTGCCTGGAGTACAGGGGAGACCCAGTACTTC. Translation: CAWSTGETQYF.

This chain connects TRBV12-3 or TRBV12-4 to TRBJ2-7; D possibly corresponds to TRBD1 (5 bases). The germline V and J ends were trimmed by 2 bases and 6 bases, with 8 bases remaining between them. This CDR3 comprises 12 residues. The DNA of the CDR3 is TGTGCCAGCAGTTTACAGGGCTTCGAGCAGTACTTC. Translating it yields CASSLQGFEQYF.

This clone was observed a few times. The chain uses TRBV3-1 (or the pseudogene TRBV3-2) and TRBJ1-2, with D possibly TRBD1 on 6 matching bases. Germline V gene data show CDR1 as LGHDT and CDR2 as YNNKEL (reference sequence). V lost 3 bases and J 8 bases, leaving 16 bases between the germline ends. CDR3 length: 14 residues. The CDR3 DNA reads as TGTGCCAGCAGCCATCTAGGGGGATCTCACGGCTACACCTTC. Protein sequence: CASSHLGGSHGYTF.

This chain uses TRBV6-5 with TRBJ1-1; 7 nucleotides match TRBD1. V dropped 7 bases and J dropped 9; count of bases not matched to a gene: 8. The CDR3 runs to 12 residues. Germline lookup yields CDR1 MNHEY and CDR2 SVGAGI. DNA for the CDR3: TGTGCCAGCACCAAAGGACAGGATAAAGCTTTCTTT. It yields the protein CASTKGQDKAFF.

The chain uses TRBV19 and TRBJ2-5, with 11 bases matching TRBD1. Germline V gives CDR1 LNHDA, CDR2 SQIVND (reference sequence). Losses at the gene ends were 7 bases for V and 2 bases for J; bases not matched to a gene: 6. The CDR3 consists of 15 residues. CDR3 residues: CASMSGTGGQETQYF. CDR3 nucleotide sequence: TGTGCCAGTATGAGCGGGACAGGGGGACAAGAGACCCAGTACTTC.

This chain connects TRBV3-1 (or the pseudogene TRBV3-2) to TRBJ2-5; 9 bases fit TRBD1. V lost 0 bases and J lost 6; bases outside the gene matches: 8. This CDR3 spans 16 amino acids. Germline lookup yields CDR1 LGHDT and CDR2 YNNKEL (reference sequence). The CDR3 sequence: CASSQDWRTGVQTQYF. Here the CDR3 DNA reads TGTGCCAGCAGCCAAGATTGGAGGACAGGGGTGCAGACCCAGTACTTC.

The chain has TRBV9 and TRBJ1-4; D is possibly TRBD1 (6 bases). The germline gives CDR1 SGDLS, CDR2 YYNGEE. V was trimmed by 2 bases and J by 2 bases, leaving 10 bases between them. This CDR3 is built from 15 residues. This CDR3 reads CASSVTGNTNEKLFF. CDR3 coding DNA: TGTGCCAGCAGCGTCACAGGGAATACTAATGAAAAACTGTTTTTT.

The V call is TRBV13, the J call TRBJ2-7; possible D gene TRBD1, 5 bases. Germline assignment: CDR1 PRHDT and CDR2 FYEKMQ (reference sequence). Trimming took 5 bases from V and 12 from J, leaving 17 bases between them. CDR3 length equals 12 residues. CDR3 coding DNA: TGTGCCAGCAGCCCAGGGTCCGGAGACCGGTACTTC. This gives the protein CASSPGSGDRYF.

CDR3 amino acids: CASSPGQTSYNSPLHF. In nucleotides, the CDR3 is TGTGCCAGCAGCCCGGGACAGACATCCTATAATTCACCCCTCCACTTT. The V and J genes are TRBV7-9 and TRBJ1-6, with 7 bases identical to TRBD1. Unmatched junction bases numbered 5, after V lost 5 bases and J lost 1 base. CDR1 and CDR2 (germline): SEHNR, FQNEAQ (reference sequence). The CDR3 sequence is 16 residues long.

The CDR3 region is CASSIGGLTAQFF. The CDR3 region has the DNA TGTGCCAGCAGTATCGGGGGACTTACAGCTCAGTTCTTC. The chain uses TRBV2 and TRBJ2-1, with a possible D match to TRBD2 (6 bases). Germline CDR1 and CDR2: SNHLY and FYNNEI. The CDR3 contains 13 residues. The germline V and J ends were trimmed by 5 bases and 13 bases, with 18 bases remaining between them. The entire variable domain, with the rest obtained from reference TRBV2 and TRBJ2-1, is as follows: EPEVTQTPSHQVTQMGQEVILRCVPISNHLYFYWYRQILGQKVEFLVSFYNNEISEKSEIFDDQFSVERPDGSNFTLKIRSTKLEDSAMYFCASSIGGLTAQFFGPGTRLTVL.

The rearrangement joins TRBV20-1 to TRBJ2-1, with D perhaps given as TRBD1 or TRBD2 (5 bases each). The CDR3 consists of 11 residues. V shed 7 bases and J shed 8 bases, with 12 bases lying between them. Germline-derived CDR1 and CDR2 are DFQATT and SNEGSKA (reference sequence). The chain's CDR3 is CSVRGDHEQFF. In DNA form, the CDR3 reads TGCAGTGTTCGGGGCGACCATGAGCAGTTCTTC.

The chain is built from TRBV5-1 and TRBJ1-2, with 7 bases that match TRBD1. Germline values: CDR1 SGHRS, CDR2 YFSETQ. J gave up 4 bases and V 6 bases, and 18 bases lay outside the gene matches. The CDR3 has 17 amino acids. This chain's CDR3 is CASTSGGAPEELYGYTF. The CDR3 nucleotides are TGCGCCAGCACCTCAGGGGGGGCCCCAGAAGAGCTCTATGGCTACACCTTC.

This chain connects TRBV18 to TRBJ2-2, with TRBD1 as a possible D gene (6 bases). This CDR3 contains 17 residues. The germline V and J ends were trimmed by 3 bases and 0 bases, with 14 bases remaining between them. Germline CDR1 and CDR2: KGHSH and LQKENI. CDR3 bases: TGTGCCAGCTCACCTGGGACATTCCTCGCGAACACCGGGGAGCTGTTTTTT. Translating gives CASSPGTFLANTGELFF.

J is TRBJ2-3 and V is TRBV14; a possible D gene is TRBD1 (6 bases). V lost 4 bases, J lost 4 bases, and 12 bases lay in between. The CDR3 sequence is 14 residues long. Germline V CDR1 and CDR2: SGHDN, FVKESK. CDR3 bases: TGTGCCAGCAGCCTTAACAGGGTCCCAGATACGCAGTATTTT. This translates into CASSLNRVPDTQYF.

The chain is built from TRBV18 and TRBJ2-3; TRBD2 agrees at 12 bases. V trimming: 3 bases; J trimming: 2 bases; junction bases outside the gene matches: 3. The CDR3 is made up of 16 amino acids. The germline V gene encodes CDR1 KGHSH and CDR2 LQKENI. The CDR3 spells CASSPTSGGSTDTQYF. The CDR3 DNA reads TGTGCCAGCTCACCGACTAGCGGGGGCTCCACAGATACGCAGTATTTT.

This chain joins TRBV5-1 and TRBJ2-3; tentative D call: TRBD1 (6 bases). This CDR3 has 15 residues. Germline V gives CDR1 SGHRS, CDR2 YFSETQ. The V end was cut by 4 bases, the J end by 3 bases, with 15 bases between. DNA for the CDR3: TGCGCCAGCAGCAACGCAGGGGTCACGACAGATACGCAGTATTTT. Protein product: CASSNAGVTTDTQYF.